This T cell receptor beta chain comes out of a study of regulatory T cells in long-lasting Graves disease. Points from the study as a whole: Because few samples were included, accuracy may have been lower.

V was cut by 1 base and J by 3 bases, with 7 bases left in between. Germline V lookup: CDR1 SQVTM, CDR2 ANQGSEA. The CDR3 length is 13 residues. The sample's time point: newly diagnosed GD, antithyroid drugs for less than 3 months. PBMC RNA served as the TCR library source. Arm-PCR of CDR3 regions and iRepertoire HTBI primers were used to build TCR beta libraries. TCRdb passed the multiplex PCR reads through MiXCR, listing each CDR3 protein once. The table lists roughly 380,000 distinct CDR3 sequences, over 15% of them singletons, with 25% to 30% in the top ten. This clonotype was seen a few times. Its antigen remains unknown. Another study also made use of these data, one on T cells in Graves' hyperthyroidism and ophthalmopathy. From that second work: Blood also showed most of the thyroid clonotypes that were expanded above 0.001. Prediction of ophthalmopathy progression came a median around 6 months pre-onset.

The material sequenced was peripheral blood mononuclear cells (PBMCs), taken at new diagnosis, from a patient treated with antithyroid drugs. The receptor was isolated from a man aged 40-50 years with Graves disease. This chain joins TRBV29-1 and TRBJ1-5; D perhaps matches TRBD1 (5 bases). For the CDR3, the DNA is TGCAGCGTTGAAGCAGGGTCCAATCAGCCCCAGCATTTT. It specifies CSVEAGSNQPQHF.